This T cell receptor (beta chain) was sequenced in a study of CD8 T cells in Susac syndrome. Random hexamers were used to reverse transcribe the RNA input (about 0.5 to 1 ug). Coverage of TCR beta CDR3 amplification by immunoSEQ multiplex PCR extended to 54 Vbeta and 13 Jbeta. Using its own MiXCR run on the immunoSEQ multiplex PCR reads, TCRdb lists one record per CDR3 protein. Counted here are 95,000 to 150,000 distinct CDR3 sequences, roughly 92% occurring once; the ten biggest clones make up roughly 0.098%. Germline V gene lookup returns CDR1 MNHEY and CDR2 SVGAGI. The CDR3 is made up of 14 amino acids. Trimming removed 6 bases at V and 2 bases at J, with 14 bases between. The study sequenced TCR beta in blood CD8+ and CD4+ T cells. CD8+ and CD4+ T cells were negatively isolated; TEMRA cells were FACS-enriched.

Material for sequencing was CD4+ T cells from PBMCs. The sequence came from a human donor in good health. The rearrangement links TRBV6-5 to TRBJ2-7; D remains ambiguous. The CDR3 reads CASSPTANPYEQYF. The CDR3 nucleotides read TGTGCCAGCAGCCCAACCGCGAATCCCTACGAGCAGTACTTC.